This entry is about one T cell receptor (beta chain). Data came from immunoSEQ multiplex PCR; TCRdb stores just in-frame clones and leaves some out. The table includes approximately 7,000 clones, roughly 70% detected once. Thawed unstimulated PBMCs were FACS-sorted by CD3, CD4 and CD8 into two populations. The sample comes from a study of T cell clones after liver transplantation. V was trimmed by 1 base and J by 0 bases, leaving 10 bases between them. CDR3 size: 17 residues. Germline V lookup: CDR1 LNHDA, CDR2 SQIVND (reference sequence). The receptor was isolated from a human donor who received a liver transplant. V gene TRBV19 combines with J gene TRBJ1-6; D remains ambiguous. Sequencing used CD8+ T cells from blood, obtained before liver transplant. CDR3 sequence (DNA): TGTGCCAGTAGTATAGGTCAACTTGGCTCCTATAATTCACCCCTCCACTTT. It is translated as CASSIGQLGSYNSPLHF.